Listed below are T cell receptor beta chains from one sample, sequenced in a study of vaccination and CD4 T cells after COVID-19. TCRdb used MiXCR to reprocess the PCR reads, holding one entry per CDR3 protein. The table lists under 20,000 distinct CDR3 sequences, approximately 71% of them singletons, with roughly 18% in the top ten. The antigens these receptors bind are not known. Sequencing was performed on CD4+ T cells from blood, cultured in vitro. Receptor source: a human donor who had recovered from COVID-19. Each CDR3 is given with its conserved first and last residue.

V gene | CDR3 protein
TRBV25-1 | CASSNRYEQYF
TRBV6-1 | CASSESPGQYGYTF
TRBV20-1 | CSARTGRDQPQHF
TRBV6-1 | CASNRLVTQEQYF
TRBV20-1 | CSAPRPGDNEQFF
TRBV24-1 | CATSVGKGETQYF
TRBV11-3 | CASSHGTGQETQYF
TRBV6-5 | CASSYSGVGAGTNHGYTF
TRBV7-9 | CASRHKGQTTGELFF
TRBV15 | CATSRGTGGTGYTF
TRBV20-1 | CSASRPAWTEAFF
TRBV7-2 | CASSLVSGYGYTF
TRBV5-1 | CASSLALQSPLHF
TRBV27 | CASTKGGRGTEAFF
TRBV24-1 | CATSDVRTGDQPQHF
TRBV20-1 | CSASTGGFNQPQHF
TRBV7-2 | CASNAGQGASYEQYF
TRBV5-4 | CASSHYLSANTEAFF
TRBV12-3/TRBV12-4 | CASRAGTGIGTQYF
TRBV7-2 | CASSSYLYEKLFF
TRBV10-3 | CAISAWAGGIDTQYF
TRBV11-2 | CASSFLGDTQYF
TRBV19 | CASTVTQGRGNTEAFF
TRBV19 | CASSPGLAGGPVGELFF
TRBV7-2 | CASSPTGHSNQPQHF
TRBV20-1 | CSAQPGTANTEAFF
TRBV20-1 | CSASRTGRQPQHF
TRBV20-1 | CSARIPGLANYGYTF
TRBV6-1 | CASMKGRDEVFAQTQYF
TRBV20-1 | CSAPTGRQGSYNSPLHF
TRBV28 | CASRNSPMNTEAFF
TRBV7-2 | CASSPDRGFYGYTF
TRBV6-1 | CASSVGSGGEKLFF
TRBV20-1 | CSANEAVRDTQYF
TRBV20-1 | CSAPKTSGAQETQYF
TRBV20-1 | CSAREGLAGHEQYF